One sample yielded the 17 T cell receptor beta chains listed below, sequenced in a study of a mutant IDH1 vaccine in newly diagnosed glioma. Generated by immunoSEQ multiplex PCR, the TCRdb table keeps only in-frame clones and is missing some. The table lists just under 95,000 clones, about 80% of them singletons. The time point here: baseline, week 1 (first vaccination visit). Treatment: pre-vaccination baseline after standard-of-care therapy. The material sequenced was PBMCs, taken from a glioma patient treated with radiotherapy, temozolomide or both. The receptors originated from a woman between 45 and 65 years old with glioma.

A single count supports this clone. DNA of the CDR3: TGTGCCAGCAGCCTCGGGGGTGCGACGGAGACCCAGTACTTC. It codes for CASSLGGATETQYF. The J gene is TRBJ2-5, the V gene TRBV9; a possible D gene is TRBD2 (6 bases). Germline V gives CDR1 SGDLS, CDR2 YYNGEE. Trimming shortened V by 4 bases and J by 5 bases, and 15 bases separated the two germline ends. The CDR3 is 14 residues long.

The J gene is TRBJ1-4, the V gene TRBV28; a possible D gene is TRBD1 (5 bases). Germline values: CDR1 MDHEN, CDR2 SYDVKM. The CDR3 is made up of 12 amino acids. V lost 1 base and J lost 10, with 7 bases in between. The CDR3 region has the DNA TGTGCCAGCAGTTTATACCAGGGAAAACTGTTTTTT. Translating it yields CASSLYQGKLFF.

This chain links TRBV6-5 with TRBJ2-7, with D uncertain. Germline V gene sequence: CDR1 MNHEY, CDR2 SVGAGI. Trimming removed 4 bases at V and 3 bases at J, with 16 bases between. This CDR3 comprises 15 residues. This chain's CDR3 is CASSSPRRSFYEQYF. CDR3 nucleotides: TGTGCCAGCAGTTCTCCGCGACGGAGCTTCTACGAGCAGTACTTC.

The V call is TRBV5-4, the J call TRBJ1-4; D gene uncertain. Looked up from germline, CDR1 is SGHNT and CDR2 is YYREEE (reference sequence). CDR3 length: 15 amino acids. V was pared by 4 bases and J by 8 bases, with 18 bases between. The CDR3: CASSPNSGQKEKLFF. The CDR3 nucleotides read TGTGCCAGCAGCCCTAACAGCGGCCAGAAGGAAAAACTGTTTTTT.

The chain links TRBV6-1 to TRBJ2-5; 8 nucleotides line up with TRBD2. Per germline, CDR1 MNHNS and CDR2 SASEGT. J gave up 5 bases and V 2 bases, and 10 bases lay outside the gene matches. CDR3 size: 16 residues. CDR3 sequence reads: CASSELGSGGRETQYF. CDR3 nucleotides: TGTGCCAGCAGTGAATTGGGGAGCGGGGGTAGGGAGACCCAGTACTTC.

The rearrangement uses TRBV5-4 and TRBJ1-1, with 10 bases identical to TRBD1. V gave up 0 bases and J gave up 7 bases; unmatched junction bases: 6. The CDR3 extends over 15 amino acids. CDR1 and CDR2 (germline): SGHNT, YYREEE (reference sequence). The CDR3 region is CASSLDPGQGFEAFF. For the CDR3, the DNA is TGTGCCAGCAGCTTGGACCCGGGACAGGGGTTTGAAGCTTTCTTT.

This clone has just a few counts. The genes are TRBV7-2 and TRBJ2-7, with D perhaps matching TRBD1 (6 bases). Per the germline V gene, CDR1 is SGHTA and CDR2 is FQGNSA. V lost 5 bases to trimming and J lost 6 bases, with 11 bases between them. CDR3 length equals 12 residues. CDR3 sequence reads: CASSPTGTEQYF. CDR3 DNA: TGTGCCAGCAGCCCGACAGGTACCGAGCAGTACTTC.

The genes are TRBV27 and TRBJ2-3; D uncertain. This CDR3 is 15 amino acids long. Germline V gene lookup returns CDR1 MNHEY and CDR2 SMNVEV (reference sequence). V lost 2 bases to trimming and J lost 0 bases, with 9 bases between them. The CDR3 here is CASSLRQASTDTQYF. The CDR3 region has the DNA TGTGCCAGCAGTTTAAGGCAGGCGAGCACAGATACGCAGTATTTT.

For the CDR3, the DNA is TGTGCCAGCAGCTTCGCCGGGTCTTACACTGAAGCTTTCTTT. Translating it yields CASSFAGSYTEAFF. J is TRBJ1-1 and V is TRBV11-1; no firm D call. The germline V and J ends were trimmed by 3 bases and 3 bases, with 11 bases remaining between them. This CDR3 has 14 amino acids. Per the germline V gene, CDR1 is SGHAT and CDR2 is FQDESV (reference sequence).

The gene calls are TRBV6-5 and TRBJ1-1, with 8 bases fitting TRBD1. The CDR3 loop spans 14 amino acids. Unmatched junction bases numbered 1, after V lost 4 bases and J lost 0 bases. Germline values: CDR1 MNHEY, CDR2 SVGAGI. The chain's CDR3 is CASSWDRLNTEAFF. The CDR3 DNA sequence: TGTGCCAGCAGTTGGGACAGGTTGAACACTGAAGCTTTCTTT.

This sequence joins TRBV6-1 and TRBJ1-6; D may be TRBD1 (5 bases). CDR3 length: 13 residues. The germline V gene encodes CDR1 MNHNS and CDR2 SASEGT. The V end lost 3 bases, the J end lost 10 bases, and 10 bases lay between the germline ends. CDR3 in DNA: TGTGCCAGCAGTGAGAGACAGAGGTCACCCCTCCACTTT. Its translation: CASSERQRSPLHF.

V and J are TRBV18 and TRBJ2-3, with 10 positions matching TRBD2. Germline CDR1 is KGHSH and CDR2 is LQKENI. Trimming cost V 3 bases and J 1 base; bases outside gene matches: 4. The CDR3 covers 16 residues. Written as DNA, the CDR3 is TGTGCCAGCTCACCCTGGACTAGCGGACGCACAGATACGCAGTATTTT. Translation: CASSPWTSGRTDTQYF.

By proportion, this clone is medium-sized. The chain couples TRBV5-1 to TRBJ1-2, with unresolved D. The CDR3 has 17 residues. Germline V CDR1 and CDR2: SGHRS, YFSETQ. V gave up 1 base and J gave up 0 bases, with 16 bases separating them. The CDR3 spells CASSLRLPTSPNYGYTF. For the CDR3, the DNA is TGCGCCAGCAGCTTGAGGCTTCCTACCAGTCCTAACTATGGCTACACCTTC.

The chain employs TRBV13 and TRBJ2-7, with 8 positions matching TRBD1. The CDR3 totals 14 residues. J was trimmed by 3 bases and V by 10 bases; bases with no gene match: 11. The germline CDR1 and CDR2 sequences are PRHDT and FYEKMQ (reference sequence). The CDR3 reads CATSRGQGIYEQYF. The CDR3 bases are TGTGCCACCTCCCGAGGACAGGGAATCTACGAGCAGTACTTC.

The chain couples TRBV5-4 to TRBJ2-2, with 9 bases aligning to TRBD2. Per the germline V gene, CDR1 is SGHNT and CDR2 is YYREEE (reference sequence). This CDR3 region has 16 residues. Unmatched junction bases numbered 7, after V lost 3 bases and J lost 4 bases. In DNA, the CDR3 is TGTGCCAGCAGCTCAATAGCGGGGGCAGGCACCGGGGAGCTGTTTTTT. Its protein product is CASSSIAGAGTGELFF.

V and J are TRBV30 and TRBJ2-7; 7 bases agree with TRBD1. CDR1 and CDR2 from the germline V gene are GTSNPN and SVGIG (reference sequence). V lost 4 bases and J lost 0; bases outside the gene matches: 3. This CDR3 is 13 amino acids long. CDR3 loop: CAWTRDSSYEQYF. DNA of the CDR3: TGTGCCTGGACTCGGGACAGCTCCTACGAGCAGTACTTC.

The chain links TRBV7-2 to TRBJ2-2; 11 positions match TRBD2. This CDR3 region has 15 residues. V was pared by 5 bases and J by 5 bases, with 4 bases of the junction left unmatched. Looked up from germline, CDR1 is SGHTA and CDR2 is FQGNSA. CDR3 loop: CASSLTSGETGELFF. The CDR3 bases are TGTGCCAGCAGCCTGACTAGCGGGGAAACCGGGGAGCTGTTTTTT.